Detailed here is one T cell receptor (beta chain). Its target is unknown. Using MiXCR, TCRdb re-called clones from the PCR reads. Here the sample spans 15,000 to 20,000 clones, roughly 32% being singletons. The CDR3 extends over 10 amino acids. Germline V lookup: CDR1 SQVTM, CDR2 ANQGSEA. Deletions cut 3 bases from V and 16 bases from J, with 13 bases between. Thyroid surgery was preceded by no treatment in any patient. The data were obtained in a study of metastatic and nonmetastatic thyroid tumors. Findings and caveats of the study: TCR beta diversity was reportedly significantly higher in malignant thyroid tumors than benign nodules, in blood and tumor.

J is TRBJ2-1 and V is TRBV29-1; perhaps TRBD2 as D (5 bases). The source is a female donor with papillary thyroid cancer or a benign thyroid nodule (not recorded which). Some clones in this sample may be carry-over from other donors' samples. Source material: tumor tissue. This chain's CDR3 is CSVEIGDHFF. CDR3 DNA: TGCAGCGTTGAGATCGGGGATCACTTCTTC.